These 20 T cell receptor beta chains originate from one sample sequenced in a study of beta chain features in type 1 diabetes. Study-wide findings and caveats: TCRB CDR3 length was moderately but significantly reduced in all four CD4+ subsets of Type 1 diabetes patients.

The entirety of the isolated RNA underwent reverse transcription, so expressed TCRB transcripts were sequenced. Assay used: immunoSEQ multiplex PCR; TCRdb lists only in-frame clones, some missing. The sample carries roughly 260,000 clones, about 11% recorded once. These receptors have no identified antigens. Sequences were obtained from naive CD4+ T cells from blood. The receptors shown here come from a man aged 30 to 45 with type 1 diabetes.

The rearrangement uses TRBV7-2 and TRBJ2-5; D perhaps matches TRBD1 (6 bases). V was shortened by 0 bases and J by 10 bases, with 15 bases between the two germline ends. The CDR3 runs to 14 residues. CDR1 and CDR2 from the germline V gene are SGHTA and FQGNSA. The CDR3: CASSLAQGGRNQYF. For the CDR3, the DNA is TGTGCCAGCAGCTTAGCACAGGGTGGCCGAAACCAGTACTTC. Variable domain in full (rest from reference TRBV7-2 and TRBJ2-5): GAGVSQSPSNKVTEKGKDVELRCDPISGHTALYWYRQSLGQGLEFLIYFQGNSAPDKSGLPSDRFSAERTGGSVSTLTIQRTQQEDSAVYLCASSLAQGGRNQYFGPGTRLLVL.

The CDR3, as DNA: TGCGCCAGCAGCCAAGGCCCTCCCATCGGGAACACAGATACGCAGTATTTT. As protein: CASSQGPPIGNTDTQYF. The chain recombines TRBV4-1 with TRBJ2-3, with D perhaps TRBD2 (5 bases). Germline CDR1 reads MGHRA; CDR2 reads YSYEKL. V lost 1 base and J 2 bases, leaving 16 bases between the germline ends. The CDR3 totals 17 residues.

J is TRBJ1-1 and V is TRBV6-5; no clear D. The CDR3 has 11 residues. Germline CDR1 and CDR2: MNHEY and SVGAGI. Trimming shortened V by 4 bases and J by 4 bases, and 4 bases separated the two germline ends. The CDR3 DNA follows: TGTGCCAGCAGTTCTATCACTGAAGCTTTCTTT. Encoded protein: CASSSITEAFF.

This clone has more than one count but fewer than ten. V usage is TRBV18 and J usage is TRBJ1-4, with D possibly being TRBD1 (5 bases). V lost 4 bases and J lost 6, with 9 bases in between. Germline-derived CDR1 and CDR2 are KGHSH and LQKENI. The CDR3 has 13 amino acids. CDR3 bases: TGTGCCAGCTCACGGGGCAGAGATGAAAAACTGTTTTTT. Translating gives CASSRGRDEKLFF.

This clone has a handful of counts. The V call is TRBV2, the J call TRBJ2-3, with D uncertain. CDR3 length: 12 residues. Between the trimmed V and J ends, which lost 4 bases and 4 bases, there was a span of 6 bases. CDR1 and CDR2 (germline): SNHLY, FYNNEI. The CDR3 nucleotides are TGTGCCAGCAGTGCGACTTCAGATACGCAGTATTTT. It encodes CASSATSDTQYF.

This clone was counted only a few times. This chain links TRBV25-1 with TRBJ2-5, with 9 nucleotides matching TRBD2. Germline assignment: CDR1 MGHDK and CDR2 SYGVNS. The CDR3 is 15 amino acids. V dropped 3 bases and J dropped 2; count of bases not matched to a gene: 4. The CDR3 loop reads CASSDLAGVQETQYF. CDR3 bases: TGTGCCAGCAGTGACTTAGCGGGGGTACAAGAGACCCAGTACTTC.

The chain is built from TRBV7-9 and TRBJ1-1, with D uncertain. The germline gives CDR1 SEHNR, CDR2 FQNEAQ (reference sequence). CDR3 length: 15 amino acids. Trimming removed 1 base at V and 4 bases at J, with 13 bases between. The CDR3 DNA follows: TGTGCCAGCAGCTTAGACGGGCAGCGGGGCACTGAAGCTTTCTTT. Amino acid sequence: CASSLDGQRGTEAFF.

This clone occurred a few times. The chain joins TRBV28 to TRBJ2-5; D is unresolved. Per germline, CDR1 MDHEN and CDR2 SYDVKM. V lost 6 bases and J 5 bases, leaving 7 bases between the germline ends. The CDR3 is made up of 11 amino acids. The DNA of the CDR3 is TGTGCCAGCAGCCCTCGGGAGACCCAGTACTTC. Protein product: CASSPRETQYF.

The chain carries TRBV4-1 and TRBJ2-7; no definite D call. The CDR3 is made up of 14 amino acids. V lost 2 bases to trimming and J lost 5 bases, with 13 bases between them. Germline CDR1 reads MGHRA; CDR2 reads YSYEKL. CDR3 coding DNA: TGCGCCAGCAGCCAATTTTGGGCTCTGGACGAGCAGTACTTC. Translated, it gives CASSQFWALDEQYF.

The rearrangement uses TRBV6-5 and TRBJ1-6, with 8 bases that match TRBD1. Germline V gives CDR1 MNHEY, CDR2 SVGAGI. There are 14 residues in the CDR3. V dropped 5 bases and J dropped 12; count of bases not matched to a gene: 9. The CDR3 DNA follows: TGTGCCAGCAGTACCCAGGGGGCGCTGAGACCCCTCCACTTT. Translated, it gives CASSTQGALRPLHF.

The V and J genes are TRBV9 and TRBJ1-2, with a tentative D call TRBD1 (5 bases). V was clipped by 2 bases and J by 10 bases, with 18 bases between them. The CDR3 is 14 amino acids. CDR1 is SGDLS and CDR2 is YYNGEE in the germline V gene. The CDR3 nucleotides are TGTGCCAGCAGCGTGGGGGGGACCGAATTGTACTACACCTTC. It encodes CASSVGGTELYYTF.

This clone was picked up a small number of times. The chain is built from TRBV29-1 and TRBJ1-1; unclear D gene. The CDR3 is 13 residues long. Per germline, CDR1 SQVTM and CDR2 ANQGSEA. V gave up 0 bases and J gave up 0 bases, with 5 bases separating them. CDR3 bases: TGCAGCGTTGAAGAGGCAATGAACACTGAAGCTTTCTTT. Translation: CSVEEAMNTEAFF.

This clone was detected only a few times. V gene TRBV9 combines with J gene TRBJ2-7; 7 positions match TRBD1. This CDR3 spans 16 amino acids. The V segment lost 0 bases and the J segment 2 bases; nucleotides outside the gene matches: 8. Germline CDR1 reads SGDLS; CDR2 reads YYNGEE. The CDR3 bases are TGTGCCAGCAGCGTAGCCAAAGGGGGCGCCCCCTACGAGCAGTACTTC. Its translation is CASSVAKGGAPYEQYF.

This clone was counted only a few times. The V call is TRBV5-1, the J call TRBJ1-2; D is uncertain. The V end was cut by 4 bases, the J end by 8 bases, with 18 bases between. The CDR3 runs 14 residues. CDR1 is SGHRS, CDR2 YFSETQ, per germline. The CDR3 loop is CASSPTDSLLGYTF. The CDR3 DNA follows: TGCGCCAGCAGCCCGACGGACTCCCTCCTCGGCTACACCTTC.

The rearrangement uses TRBV5-4 and TRBJ1-5; D gene unclear. The CDR3 has 13 residues. V lost 4 bases to trimming and J lost 1 base, with 6 bases between them. Germline values: CDR1 SGHNT, CDR2 YYREEE (reference sequence). The CDR3 region has the DNA TGTGCCAGCAGCGTCGGGAGCAATCAGCCCCAGCATTTT. Its translation is CASSVGSNQPQHF.

This clone was detected only a few times. The chain has TRBV4-3 and TRBJ2-3; weak D call: TRBD1 (6 bases). This CDR3 has 15 residues. The germline gives CDR1 LGHNA, CDR2 YSLEER. V lost 0 bases and J lost 8, with 15 bases in between. The CDR3 spells CASSQDYRARGTQYF. The CDR3 region has the DNA TGCGCCAGCAGCCAAGACTACAGGGCCAGGGGTACGCAGTATTTT.

A few counts support this clone. V is TRBV18 and J is TRBJ2-7; D is undetermined. The CDR3 totals 12 residues. CDR1 and CDR2 (germline): KGHSH, LQKENI. V lost 3 bases and J 6 bases, leaving 9 bases between the germline ends. DNA of the CDR3: TGTGCCAGCTCACCCCCGAGTGGCGAGCAGTACTTC. This gives the protein CASSPPSGEQYF.

The chain combines TRBV6-6 with TRBJ2-5; D is uncertain. This CDR3 has 13 residues. Germline V lookup: CDR1 MNHNY, CDR2 SVGAGI (reference sequence). V was shortened by 4 bases and J by 5 bases, with 11 bases between the two germline ends. The CDR3 sequence: CASSWRRSETQYF. The CDR3 coding sequence is TGTGCCAGCAGTTGGCGGCGATCGGAGACCCAGTACTTC.

This chain uses TRBV11-2 with TRBJ2-1; 10 bases are shared with TRBD1. CDR3 length: 14 amino acids. Germline loops: CDR1 SGHAT, CDR2 FQNNGV. V lost 5 bases, J lost 10 bases, and 8 bases stayed unmatched. CDR3 sequence reads: CASSADRGREEQFF. The CDR3 region has the DNA TGTGCCAGCAGCGCTGACAGGGGGCGAGAAGAGCAGTTCTTC.

The V call is TRBV11-2, the J call TRBJ2-3; 11 bases map to TRBD2. Germline V lookup: CDR1 SGHAT, CDR2 FQNNGV. The J segment lost 7 bases and the V segment lost 4 bases, leaving 7 bases of the junction unmatched. CDR3 length: 15 amino acids. CDR3 coding DNA: TGTGCCAGCAGCTATAGCGGGGGGGCATTGAATACGCAGTATTTT. It translates to CASSYSGGALNTQYF.